The clone carrying this T cell receptor (beta chain) has a count of ten or more. What it binds is not known. The data originate from a study of T-cell reconstitution after alpha-beta-depleted transplantation in children. Study results and limitations: Where alpha-beta T cells came from about two months after transplant was reportedly several hundred expanded graft clones.

With V trimmed by 0 bases and J by 3 bases, 19 bases remained unmatched. Germline V gene lookup returns CDR1 SQVTM and CDR2 ANQGSEA. The length of the CDR3 is 20 residues. Unique molecular identifiers were incorporated when the TCRbeta library was constructed. TCRdb analysed the PCR reads with MiXCR anew, one entry per CDR3 protein. The table lists more than 500,000 distinct CDR3 sequences, roughly 11% of them singletons. Material: PBMCs, mostly from graft donor cells, obtained 180 days after TCRalphabeta/CD19-depleted stem cell transplant. The sequence derives from a female patient under 10 years old who had a stem cell transplant for aplastic anemia, so the T cells may come from the graft donor. The chain couples TRBV29-1 to TRBJ2-5; TRBD1 aligns across 10 bases. CDR3 DNA: TGCAGCGTTGAAGATCTTTATGGGTCCCCGGGACAGGGGCGGGAAGAGACCCAGTACTTC. Its translation is CSVEDLYGSPGQGREETQYF.